The rows below give T cell receptor beta chains drawn from one sample of a study of blood T cell repertoires in COVID-19. Libraries were prepared by immunoSEQ multiplex PCR; TCRdb keeps only in-frame clonotypes and omits some of them. The sample holds approximately 220,000 clones, approximately 90% seen once. Sequencing input: PBMCs or T cells enriched from blood (not recorded which). These receptors all stem from a man younger than 40 who had recovered from COVID-19. The CDR3 runs from the conserved cysteine through the conserved F or W. A D gene is named only where the DNA matches it firmly. Expanded clones get a size class; other rows say once, few or many, or leave the size out.

v_gene,j_gene,d_gene,len,abundance,CDR3aa,CDR3nt
TRBV29-1,TRBJ2-1,.,14,few,CSVPGGGDYNEQFF,TGCAGCGTCCCTGGCGGGGGCGACTACAATGAGCAGTTCTTC
TRBV14,TRBJ1-4,.,16,.,CASSQEGWGSNEKLFF,TGTGCCAGCAGCCAAGAAGGTTGGGGCAGTAATGAAAAACTGTTTTTT
TRBV27,TRBJ1-1,.,13,.,CASSLTANTEAFF,TGTGCCAGCAGTTTGACAGCGAACACTGAAGCTTTCTTT
TRBV6-5,TRBJ1-4,.,13,.,CASSRGNNEKLFF,TGTGCCAGCAGCCGGGGGAATAATGAAAAACTGTTTTTT
TRBV19,TRBJ1-5,.,13,.,CASSIDRDQPQHF,TGTGCCAGTAGTATAGACCGGGATCAGCCCCAGCATTTT
TRBV5-4,TRBJ2-1,.,16,.,CASSINSGGPYNEQFF,TGTGCCAGCAGCATAAACTCAGGGGGGCCCTACAATGAGCAGTTCTTC
TRBV2,TRBJ2-7,TRBD2,13,.,CASDAGGPYEQYF,TGTGCCAGCGATGCGGGAGGGCCCTACGAGCAGTACTTC
TRBV29-1,TRBJ2-3,TRBD2,16,few,CSVDGVAGDSTDTQYF,TGCAGCGTTGACGGGGTAGCGGGAGATAGCACAGATACGCAGTATTTT
TRBV27,TRBJ2-3,TRBD2,15,.,CASRHLAGVGDTQYF,TGTGCCAGCAGACACCTAGCGGGAGTAGGAGATACGCAGTATTTT
TRBV7-2,TRBJ2-7,.,16,.,CASKSLVTSRAHEQYF,TGTGCCAGCAAAAGCTTAGTCACTAGCCGGGCCCACGAGCAGTACTTC
TRBV15,TRBJ2-7,TRBD1,18,.,CATSRDQNRGLTTYEQYF,TGTGCCACCAGCAGAGATCAAAACAGGGGTCTGACGACCTACGAGCAGTACTTC
TRBV28,TRBJ2-3,TRBD2,15,.,CASTGLAGGADTQYF,TGTGCCAGCACAGGACTAGCGGGAGGAGCAGATACGCAGTATTTT
TRBV2,TRBJ1-1,.,13,.,CASSKQGNTEAFF,TGTGCCAGCAGTAAACAGGGGAACACTGAAGCTTTCTTT
TRBV7-2,TRBJ2-7,.,14,.,CASSPDRFFYEQYF,TGTGCCAGCAGCCCCGACAGGTTTTTCTACGAGCAGTACTTC
TRBV10-1,TRBJ2-3,TRBD2,15,.,CASRAGTSSTDTQYF,TGCGCCAGCAGGGCCGGGACTAGCTCCACAGATACGCAGTATTTT
TRBV11-2,TRBJ1-1,.,13,.,CASSLAQGTEAFF,TGTGCCAGCAGCTTAGCCCAGGGAACTGAAGCTTTCTTT
TRBV4-1,TRBJ2-7,.,14,.,CASSVGGNAYEQYF,TGCGCCAGCAGCGTCGGCGGGAACGCCTACGAGCAGTACTTC
TRBV4-3,TRBJ1-2,.,16,.,CASSQVSGNVRGGYTF,TGCGCCAGCAGCCAAGTTTCAGGGAATGTTCGTGGTGGCTACACCTTC
TRBV30,TRBJ1-4,.,11,.,CAWSPLEKLFF,TGTGCCTGGAGCCCATTGGAAAAACTGTTTTTT
TRBV18,TRBJ1-1,TRBD1,15,.,CASSPRTGRNTEAFF,TGTGCCAGCTCACCGCGGACAGGACGGAACACTGAAGCTTTCTTT